This T cell receptor (beta chain) comes out of a study of blood T cells in healthy people across ages. Every participating donor contributed around 9.5 milliliters of peripheral blood through a draw. Isolated per sample were at least 6 million PBMCs. Overall study results and limits: The unknown donor CMV status may have confounded expanded clonotype changes. Diversity was higher, and naive CD4+ cells more numerous, in long-lived donors than in aged donors.

It was with a sample-barcoded 5' primer and a J-beta primer mix that a second PCR of about 6 to 12 cycles was run. TCRdb re-called the 5' RACE reads through MiXCR, storing one row per CDR3 protein. The sample includes hundreds of thousands of distinct CDR3 sequences, about 21% of them seen just once. This clonotype came up once. Antigen specificity is unknown. Germline lookup yields CDR1 SGHDN and CDR2 FVKESK. This CDR3 comprises 14 residues. V lost 8 bases to trimming and J lost 4 bases; unmatched junction nucleotides: 9. The sequenced material came from blood. The receptor comes from a man between 65 and 79 years old in good health. The gene calls are TRBV14 and TRBJ2-7; TRBD2 matches at 9 bases. CDR3 residues: CASGRLAGSYEQYF. The CDR3 coding sequence is TGTGCCAGCGGTCGTCTAGCGGGATCGTACGAGCAGTACTTC. The full variable domain, rest sourced from reference TRBV14 and TRBJ2-7, is EAGVTQFPSHSVIEKGQTVTLRCDPISGHDNLYWYRRVMGKEIKFLLHFVKESKQDESGMPNNRFLAERTGGTYSTLKVQPAELEDSGVYFCASGRLAGSYEQYFGPGTRLTVT.